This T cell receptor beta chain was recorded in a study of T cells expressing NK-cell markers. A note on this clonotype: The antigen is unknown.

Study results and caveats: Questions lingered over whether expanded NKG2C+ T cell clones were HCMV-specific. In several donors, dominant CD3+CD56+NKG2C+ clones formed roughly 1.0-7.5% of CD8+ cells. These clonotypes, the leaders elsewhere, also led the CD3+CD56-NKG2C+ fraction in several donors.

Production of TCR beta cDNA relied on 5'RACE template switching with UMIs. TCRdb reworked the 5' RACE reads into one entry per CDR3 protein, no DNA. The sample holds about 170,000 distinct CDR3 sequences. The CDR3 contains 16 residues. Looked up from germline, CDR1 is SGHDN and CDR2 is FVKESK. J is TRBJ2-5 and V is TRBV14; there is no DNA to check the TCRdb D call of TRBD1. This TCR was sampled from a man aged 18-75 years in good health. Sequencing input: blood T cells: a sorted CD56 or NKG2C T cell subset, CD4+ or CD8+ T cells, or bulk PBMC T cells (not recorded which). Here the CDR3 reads CASSHMSRGNQETQYF.